This T cell receptor (beta chain) was recovered during a study of cytotoxic CD8 clonotypes in ibrutinib-treated CLL. Deep sequencing aimed at 1 in 200,000 to 1 in 1 million T cells' resolution. Assay: immunoSEQ multiplex PCR; the TCRdb copy retains only in-frame clones and omits some. The sample records 11,000 or so clones, 79% being singletons. Study results and caveats: Before falling back toward baseline at progression, clonality had risen at the time of ibrutinib response.

As regards this clone: Its antigen is not identified.

The material was PBMCs, obtained at disease progression, from a patient treated with ibrutinib. This receptor was obtained from a human donor with chronic lymphocytic leukemia.

This chain's CDR3 is CASSSDNTDTQYF. The CDR3 DNA is TGTGCCAGCAGCTCGGACAACACAGATACGCAGTATTTT. The chain uses TRBV7-3 and TRBJ2-3; maybe TRBD1 (5 bases). The V end lost 4 bases, the J end lost 2 bases, and 7 bases lay between the germline ends. Per the germline V gene, CDR1 is SGHTA and CDR2 is FQGTGA. CDR3 size: 13 residues.